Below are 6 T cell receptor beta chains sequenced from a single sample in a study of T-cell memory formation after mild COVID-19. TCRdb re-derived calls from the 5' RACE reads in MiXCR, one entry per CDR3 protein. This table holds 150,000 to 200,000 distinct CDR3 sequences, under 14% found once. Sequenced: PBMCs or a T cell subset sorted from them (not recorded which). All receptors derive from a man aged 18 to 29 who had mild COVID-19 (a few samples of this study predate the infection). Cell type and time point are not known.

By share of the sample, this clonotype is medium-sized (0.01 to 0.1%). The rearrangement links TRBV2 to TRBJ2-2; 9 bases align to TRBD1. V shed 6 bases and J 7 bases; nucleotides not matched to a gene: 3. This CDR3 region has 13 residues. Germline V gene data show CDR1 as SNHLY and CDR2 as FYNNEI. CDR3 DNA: TGTGCCAGCAGGGGACAGGGAGGCGGGGAGCTGTTTTTT. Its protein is CASRGQGGGELFF. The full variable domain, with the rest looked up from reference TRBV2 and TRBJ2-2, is EPEVTQTPSHQVTQMGQEVILRCVPISNHLYFYWYRQILGQKVEFLVSFYNNEISEKSEIFDDQFSVERPDGSNFTLKIRSTKLEDSAMYFCASRGQGGGELFFGEGSRLTVL.

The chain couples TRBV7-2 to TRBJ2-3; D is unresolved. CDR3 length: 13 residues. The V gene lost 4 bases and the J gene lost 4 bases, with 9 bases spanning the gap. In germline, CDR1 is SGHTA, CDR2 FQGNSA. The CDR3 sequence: CASSSWGSDTQYF. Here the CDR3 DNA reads TGTGCCAGCAGCTCCTGGGGTTCAGATACGCAGTATTTT.

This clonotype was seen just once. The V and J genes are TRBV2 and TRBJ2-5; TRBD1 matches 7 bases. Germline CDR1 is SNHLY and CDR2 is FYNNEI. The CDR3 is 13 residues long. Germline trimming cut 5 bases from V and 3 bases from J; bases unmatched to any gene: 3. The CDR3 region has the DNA TGTGCCAGCAGTACAGGGGCCAAAGAGACCCAGTACTTC. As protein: CASSTGAKETQYF.

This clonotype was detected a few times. CDR3 nucleotides: TGTGCCAGCTCGGGTGGGGTTCATAACTATGGCTACACCTTC. This codes for CASSGGVHNYGYTF. The chain recombines TRBV7-9 with TRBJ1-2, with D unresolved. CDR3 length equals 14 residues. Germline V lookup: CDR1 SEHNR, CDR2 FQNEAQ (reference sequence). The ends were cut back, 8 bases at V and 1 base at J, with 14 bases in the middle. The whole variable domain, remainder taken from reference TRBV7-9 and TRBJ1-2, is DTGVSQNPRHKITKRGQNVTFRCDPISEHNRLYWYRQTLGQGPEFLTYFQNEAQLEKSRLLSDRFSAERPKGSFSTLEIQRTEQGDSAMYLCASSGGVHNYGYTFGSGTRLTVV.

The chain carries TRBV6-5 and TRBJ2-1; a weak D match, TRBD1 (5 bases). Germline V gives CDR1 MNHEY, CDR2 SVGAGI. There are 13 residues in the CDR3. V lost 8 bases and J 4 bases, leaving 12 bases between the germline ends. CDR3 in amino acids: CASGAGPYNEQFF. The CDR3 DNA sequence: TGTGCCAGCGGGGCAGGGCCGTACAATGAGCAGTTCTTC.

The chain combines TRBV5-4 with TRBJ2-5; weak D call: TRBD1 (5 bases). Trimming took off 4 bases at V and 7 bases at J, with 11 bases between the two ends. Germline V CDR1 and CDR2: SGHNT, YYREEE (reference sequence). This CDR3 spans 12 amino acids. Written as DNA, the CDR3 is TGTGCCAGCAGCCCTGATACAGGGACCCAGTACTTC. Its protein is CASSPDTGTQYF.